The entry that follows covers one T cell receptor (beta chain) sequence. Its specificity is unknown. The data were obtained in a study of cytomegalovirus exposure and HLA in healthy donors. This CDR3 spans 14 amino acids. In germline, CDR1 is LNHDA, CDR2 SQIVND (reference sequence). V was pared by 5 bases and J by 5 bases, with 12 bases between. The primer mix had 60 Vbeta and 13 Jbeta primers. Assay used: immunoSEQ multiplex PCR; TCRdb lists only in-frame clones, some missing. This sample has fewer than 250,000 clones; around 79% occur once, and the top ten carry 0.35% to 0.5%. Study findings and constraints: In vitro experiments confirmed that a few CMV-associated chains were specific for CMV antigens.

The V gene is TRBV19, the J gene TRBJ2-2; D is perhaps TRBD2 (6 bases). Sequencing input: PBMCs. This receptor was identified in a male donor in good health and CMV-seropositive. The CDR3 is CASSAGPQTGELFF. In nucleotides, the CDR3 is TGTGCCAGTAGTGCGGGGCCTCAAACCGGGGAGCTGTTTTTT. Drawing the rest from reference TRBV19 and TRBJ2-2, the complete variable domain is DGGITQSPKYLFRKEGQNVTLSCEQNLNHDAMYWYRQDPGQGLRLIYYSQIVNDFQKGDIAEGYSVSREKKESFPLTVTSAQKNPTAFYLCASSAGPQTGELFFGEGSRLTVL.